The clone carrying this T cell receptor (beta chain) has a count of ten or more. Germline loops: CDR1 SGHRS, CDR2 YFSETQ. V gave up 3 bases and J gave up 9 bases, with 16 bases separating them. The CDR3 loop spans 14 amino acids. The data were taken from a study of T cells in Graves' hyperthyroidism and ophthalmopathy. Amplification of TCR beta CDR3 regions was performed using RNA transcripts as template. In the first-round RT-PCR of the TCR CDR3, the HTBI primer set was used. TCRdb reprocessed the multiplex PCR reads with MiXCR, giving one entry per CDR3 protein. The sample yields 250,000 to 350,000 distinct CDR3 sequences, around a sixth seen once. PBMCs were derived from roughly 10 ml fresh peripheral blood.

Sequencing was carried out using blood. The clonotype was recovered from a man aged 25-45 years with Graves' hyperthyroidism. The rearrangement uses TRBV5-1 and TRBJ2-4; the D gene is possibly TRBD1 (5 bases). The CDR3 sequence: CASSSDTVISIQYF. The CDR3 DNA follows: TGCGCCAGCAGCTCGGACACCGTTATAAGCATTCAGTACTTC. Using reference TRBV5-1 and TRBJ2-4 for the parts outside the CDR3, the full variable domain is KAGVTQTPRYLIKTRGQQVTLSCSPISGHRSVSWYQQTPGQGLQFLFEYFSETQRNKGNFPGRFSGRQFSNSRSEMNVSTLELGDSALYLCASSSDTVISIQYFGAGTRLSVL.